These T cell receptor beta chains were read from a single sample in a study of siplizumab effects on memory and regulatory T cells. TCRdb's table, derived via immunoSEQ multiplex PCR, lists solely in-frame clones and lacks some. The repertoire consists of 60,000 to 80,000 clones, with approximately 87% occurring once and the leading ten covering 3.5% to 4.5%. Sequenced material: memory CD4+ T cells sorted from blood. The receptors here all came from a human donor in good health. Both conserved end residues are part of each CDR3. A D gene is named only where the DNA matches it firmly. Clone sizes are given selectively: once, few, many, or a class where the clone is expanded.

d_call clone_size cdr3_length j_call v_call cdr3_nt cdr3_aa
TRBD1 NA 15 TRBJ2-2 TRBV7-9 TGTGCCAGCAGCTCCGGGACAGGGTACACCGGGGAGCTGTTTTTT CASSSGTGYTGELFF
TRBD2 NA 14 TRBJ2-5 TRBV7-2 TGTGCCAGCAGCCCTCAAAGCGGGAGGGAGACCCAGTACTTC CASSPQSGRETQYF
NA NA 17 TRBJ2-7 TRBV5-8 TGTGCCAGCAGCTCGGTGGGGTCTGGGAGCAGGGCCGACGAGCAGTACTTC CASSSVGSGSRADEQYF
NA NA 16 TRBJ1-1 TRBV7-9 TGTGCCAGCAGCCGCGAGTCGGGGCACGCGAACACTGAAGCTTTCTTT CASSRESGHANTEAFF
NA NA 13 TRBJ2-3 TRBV11-2 TGTGCCAGCAGCCACCCCTTGTCGGATACGCAGTATTTT CASSHPLSDTQYF
NA NA 12 TRBJ1-1 TRBV7-9 TGTGCCAGCAGCTTAGCGGTCGCTGAAGCTTTCTTT CASSLAVAEAFF
NA once 11 TRBJ2-3 TRBV12-5 TGTGCTAGTGGTTTGATGGATACGCAGTATTTT CASGLMDTQYF
NA NA 15 TRBJ2-7 TRBV6-5 TGTGCCAGCAGCCTCTCGCACACTCGAATAGGCGAGCAGTACTTC CASSLSHTRIGEQYF
NA NA 14 TRBJ1-4 TRBV25-1 TGTGCCAGCAGCTCATCTATAATGGTTGAAAAACTGTTTTTT CASSSSIMVEKLFF
NA NA 13 TRBJ1-5 TRBV14 TGTGCCAGCAGCAAGGACCATAATCAGCCCCAGCATTTT CASSKDHNQPQHF
NA NA 11 TRBJ2-2 TRBV10-3 TGTGCCATCCAGGGAACCGGGGAGCTGTTTTTT CAIQGTGELFF
TRBD2 few 18 TRBJ2-3 TRBV7-2 TGTGCCAGCAGCTTAGTGGACCTGCTAGCGGGGGGAAAGGATACGCAGTATTTT CASSLVDLLAGGKDTQYF
NA NA 14 TRBJ2-7 TRBV6-5 TGTGCCAGCTTTGGCGGAGCCCTTTCCTACGAGCAGTACTTC CASFGGALSYEQYF
NA NA 15 TRBJ1-1 TRBV28 TGTGCCAGCAGTCCCTCGACGGGGGGGAACACTGAAGCTTTCTTT CASSPSTGGNTEAFF
TRBD2 NA 17 TRBJ2-2 TRBV30 TGTGCCTGGATTAGCGGGAGGGCCTATTCGTACACCGGGGAGCTGTTTTTT CAWISGRAYSYTGELFF
TRBD1 NA 12 TRBJ2-7 TRBV29-1 TGCAGCGTCGGGACAGGCACCTACGAGCAGTACTTC CSVGTGTYEQYF
NA few 16 TRBJ1-1 TRBV19 TGTGCCAGTAGTATCCCCTTGGGACGGGGAAGAGCTGAAGCTTTCTTT CASSIPLGRGRAEAFF
NA NA 14 TRBJ2-2 TRBV4-2 TGTGCCAGCAGGGAGGTAGTCCGGACCGGGGAGCTGTTTTTT CASREVVRTGELFF
TRBD1 NA 15 TRBJ1-1 TRBV6-5 TGTGCCAGCAAGCCCCTTGGGACAGGGGTCACTGAAGCTTTCTTT CASKPLGTGVTEAFF
TRBD2 NA 15 TRBJ2-3 TRBV9 TGTGCCAGCAGCACTAGACTAGCCTACACAGATACGCAGTATTTT CASSTRLAYTDTQYF
TRBD1 NA 17 TRBJ1-6 TRBV28 TGTGCCAGCAGTTTTGAGGGGAGGGGCAGGGGGAATTCACCCCTCCACTTT CASSFEGRGRGNSPLHF
NA NA 14 TRBJ1-6 TRBV10-1 TGCGCCAGCAGTGAGTCGGGCGTAAATTCACCCCTCCACTTT CASSESGVNSPLHF
NA NA 14 TRBJ2-1 TRBV5-6 TGTGCCAGCAGCTTTCCGGACACCTACAATGAGCAGTTCTTC CASSFPDTYNEQFF
NA NA 12 TRBJ2-7 TRBV5-1 TGCGCCAGCAGCTTGGGTGACTACGAGCAGTACTTC CASSLGDYEQYF
TRBD1 NA 12 TRBJ1-2 TRBV30 TGTGCCTGGAGTGGACAGGGAGGCGGCTACACCTTC CAWSGQGGGYTF
TRBD1 NA 16 TRBJ2-6 TRBV5-4 TGTGCCAGCAGCTCCCGACAGGGGGCTGGGGCCAACGTCCTGACTTTC CASSSRQGAGANVLTF
TRBD1 NA 16 TRBJ2-4 TRBV30 TGTGCCTCCACGAACGGGGACAGGGTAGCCAAAAACATTCAGTACTTC CASTNGDRVAKNIQYF
NA once 10 TRBJ2-3 TRBV20-1 TGCAGTGCTGGAACAGATACGCAGTATTTT CSAGTDTQYF
NA NA 16 TRBJ2-7 TRBV6-5 TGTGCCAGCAGTTACTCGAGGGCCCTAAACTCCTACGAGCAGTACTTC CASSYSRALNSYEQYF
NA NA 14 TRBJ1-5 TRBV12-2 TGTGCAAGTCGCTTAGAAGGGCGCAATCAGCCCCAGCATTTT CASRLEGRNQPQHF
NA NA 14 TRBJ1-1 TRBV5-1 TGCGCCAGCAGCTTGAGGGAGCTGAACACTGAAGCTTTCTTT CASSLRELNTEAFF
NA NA 13 TRBJ2-5 TRBV12-5 TGTGCTAGTGGAAGGACAGCCCAAGAGACCCAGTACTTC CASGRTAQETQYF
NA NA 11 TRBJ1-4 TRBV6-1 TGTGCCAGCAGGGCTGTGGGAAAACTGTTTTTT CASRAVGKLFF
NA NA 15 TRBJ2-1 TRBV7-3 TGTGCCAGCAGCCCCCAGACAGCCTCCTACAATGAGCAGTTCTTC CASSPQTASYNEQFF
NA NA 13 TRBJ2-5 TRBV6-4 TGTGCCAGCAGTGAACAGGGGGGGGAGACCCAGTACTTC CASSEQGGETQYF
TRBD2 NA 14 TRBJ2-1 TRBV7-3 TGTGCCAGCAGCTTCGTTAGCGGGGCCAATGAGCAGTTCTTC CASSFVSGANEQFF
TRBD1 NA 14 TRBJ2-7 TRBV6-5 TGTGCCAGCAGTACTGGGACAGGGCCCTACGAGCAGTACTTC CASSTGTGPYEQYF
TRBD1 NA 15 TRBJ1-2 TRBV11-1 TGTGCCAGCAGCTTAGACGCCGGGACAGGCTATGGCTACACCTTC CASSLDAGTGYGYTF
NA NA 16 TRBJ2-3 TRBV4-2 TGTGCCAGCAGCCAATCCAGCGGGCGGAGCACAGATACGCAGTATTTT CASSQSSGRSTDTQYF